Shown below are 31 T cell receptor beta chains from a single sample sequenced in a study of blood T cell repertoires in COVID-19. The protocol was immunoSEQ multiplex PCR, while the TCRdb copy is restricted to in-frame clones and leaves out a portion. The table records fewer than 250,000 clones, less than 90% of them present only once. The sequenced sample consisted of peripheral blood. Receptor source: a woman in her 70s with active or convalescent COVID-19.

The CDR3 region has the DNA TGCGCCAGCAGTCGGGACTTACGCACAGATACGCAGTATTTT. Its translation is CASSRDLRTDTQYF. J is TRBJ2-3 and V is TRBV10-1, with D perhaps TRBD2 (6 bases). Per germline, CDR1 WNHNN and CDR2 SYGVQD (reference sequence). V was cut by 5 bases and J by 1 base, with 10 bases left in between. This CDR3 contains 14 residues.

The rearrangement joins TRBV5-5 to TRBJ2-6; no firm D call. V shed 1 base and J shed 0 bases, with 8 bases lying between them. CDR3 length equals 16 residues. Germline V lookup: CDR1 SGHKS, CDR2 YYEKEE (reference sequence). CDR3 residues: CASSLYSSSGANVLTF. The CDR3 DNA follows: TGTGCCAGCAGCTTGTACAGCTCCTCTGGGGCCAACGTCCTGACTTTC.

The chain is built from TRBV20-1 and TRBJ1-5; D remains ambiguous. Germline V gene lookup returns CDR1 DFQATT and CDR2 SNEGSKA (reference sequence). The CDR3 totals 12 residues. Deletions cut 3 bases from V and 4 bases from J, with 7 bases between. In DNA form, the CDR3 reads TGCAGTGCTAGTCCCAGTAATCAGCCCCAGCATTTT. Amino acid sequence: CSASPSNQPQHF.

This chain links TRBV4-1 with TRBJ2-1, with 8 bases aligning to TRBD2. The CDR3 loop spans 16 amino acids. V dropped 0 bases and J dropped 6; count of bases not matched to a gene: 7. CDR1 is MGHRA, CDR2 YSYEKL, per germline. For the CDR3, the DNA is TGCGCCAGCAGCCAAGATGGGACTAGAAATCGCAATGAGCAGTTCTTC. Translation gives CASSQDGTRNRNEQFF.

The V and J genes are TRBV3-1 (or the pseudogene TRBV3-2) and TRBJ2-1; tentative D call: TRBD2 (7 bases). CDR1 is LGHDT and CDR2 is YNNKEL in the germline V gene (reference sequence). The V gene lost 1 base and the J gene lost 7 bases, with 14 bases spanning the gap. The CDR3 runs 15 residues. The CDR3 reads CASSQGTGRGNEQFF. DNA for the CDR3: TGTGCCAGCAGCCAAGGTACAGGGAGGGGAAATGAGCAGTTCTTC.

The rearrangement uses TRBV11-2 and TRBJ2-1, with TRBD2 identical over 8 bases. This CDR3 comprises 13 residues. With V trimmed by 5 bases and J by 13 bases, 10 bases remained unmatched. The V gene's germline CDR1 is SGHAT and CDR2 FQNNGV. CDR3 sequence (DNA): TGTGCCAGCAGCGCAGACATCGGGACTAGTCAGTTCTTC. Its translation: CASSADIGTSQFF.

This rearrangement joins TRBV29-1 to TRBJ1-3; tentative D call: TRBD1 (6 bases). The germline CDR1 and CDR2 sequences are SQVTM and ANQGSEA. V was cut by 7 bases and J by 1 base, with 14 bases left in between. The CDR3 extends over 14 amino acids. CDR3 amino acids: CSAAQGYSGNTIYF. The CDR3 DNA follows: TGCAGCGCCGCACAGGGCTATTCTGGAAACACCATATATTTT. Drawing the rest from reference TRBV29-1 and TRBJ1-3, the complete variable domain is SAVISQKPSRDICQRGTSLTIQCQVDSQVTMMFWYRQQPGQSLTLIATANQGSEATYESGFVIDKFPISRPNLTFSTLTVSNMSPEDSSIYLCSAAQGYSGNTIYFGEGSWLTVV.

The chain is built from TRBV5-6 and TRBJ1-6; TRBD1 matches at 8 bases. CDR3 size: 14 residues. Germline V gene sequence: CDR1 SGHDT, CDR2 YYEEEE. With V trimmed by 3 bases and J by 7 bases, 3 bases remained unmatched. The CDR3 reads CASSSDRANSPLHF. The CDR3 DNA reads as TGTGCCAGCAGCTCGGACAGGGCAAATTCACCCCTCCACTTT.

This clone was counted once. J is TRBJ2-1 and V is TRBV24-1; D may be TRBD2 (6 bases). Trimming stripped 0 bases from V and 4 bases from J, with 12 bases between. The CDR3 loop spans 16 amino acids. The germline CDR1 and CDR2 sequences are KGHDR and SFDVKD. The CDR3 nucleotides read TGTGCCACCAGTGATTTGGGCGGGAAGGGGTACAATGAGCAGTTCTTC. As protein: CATSDLGGKGYNEQFF.

The rearrangement links TRBV2 to TRBJ2-1; 8 nucleotides match TRBD2. CDR3 length: 13 residues. V was pared by 2 bases and J by 16 bases, with 10 bases of the junction left unmatched. CDR1 SNHLY and CDR2 FYNNEI come from the germline V gene. CDR3: CASSEREGLTQFF. The CDR3 coding sequence is TGTGCCAGCAGTGAACGGGAGGGCCTTACCCAATTCTTC.

This clone was recorded a few times. The chain is built from TRBV6-2 or TRBV6-3 and TRBJ1-6, with 10 nucleotides matching TRBD1. V lost 4 bases and J lost 5; bases outside the gene matches: 5. CDR1 MNHEY and CDR2 SVGEGT come from the germline V gene. The CDR3 length is 16 residues. In nucleotides, the CDR3 is TGTGCCAGCAGTTCGCTAGGACAGGGGGATAATTCACCCCTCCACTTT. This translates into CASSSLGQGDNSPLHF.

V and J are TRBV7-2 and TRBJ2-5; the D gene is possibly TRBD1 (6 bases). This CDR3 is built from 15 residues. The germline gives CDR1 SGHTA, CDR2 FQGNSA. V lost 3 bases and J 2 bases, leaving 13 bases between the germline ends. Here the CDR3 reads CASSFVGAQQETQYF. CDR3 bases: TGTGCCAGCAGCTTTGTGGGGGCCCAACAAGAGACCCAGTACTTC.

CDR3 sequence (DNA): TGTGCCAGCAGCCTCTACCAGGGGGCCACCTACGAGCAGTACTTC. Protein product: CASSLYQGATYEQYF. The chain uses TRBV2 and TRBJ2-7, with TRBD1 matching 8 bases. Losses at the gene ends were 6 bases for V and 2 bases for J; bases not matched to a gene: 9. CDR3 length: 15 residues. Germline CDR1 SNHLY, CDR2 FYNNEI. Supplemented by reference TRBV2 and TRBJ2-7, the full variable domain reads EPEVTQTPSHQVTQMGQEVILRCVPISNHLYFYWYRQILGQKVEFLVSFYNNEISEKSEIFDDQFSVERPDGSNFTLKIRSTKLEDSAMYFCASSLYQGATYEQYFGPGTRLTVT.

This clone was detected only a few times. This chain uses TRBV11-3 with TRBJ2-3, with 11 nucleotides matching TRBD2. The CDR3 totals 18 residues. Germline assignment: CDR1 SGHNT and CDR2 YENEEA. Unmatched junction bases numbered 17, after V lost 8 bases and J lost 4 bases. Written as DNA, the CDR3 is TGTGCCAGCTCCGAACTAGCGGGAGACCGACAGCAGGCAGATACGCAGTATTTT. This codes for CASSELAGDRQQADTQYF. The whole variable domain, remainder taken from reference TRBV11-3 and TRBJ2-3, is EAGVVQSPRYKIIEKKQPVAFWCNPISGHNTLYWYLQNLGQGPELLIRYENEEAVDDSQLPKDRFSAERLKGVDSTLKIQPAELGDSAVYLCASSELAGDRQQADTQYFGPGTRLTVL.

V and J are TRBV10-3 and TRBJ2-3; the D gene is possibly TRBD2 (6 bases). V dropped 6 bases and J dropped 0 bases, with 7 bases sitting between them. The CDR3 is made up of 13 amino acids. Germline V gene data show CDR1 as ENHRY and CDR2 as SYGVKD. This CDR3 is CAIRGTSTDTQYF. The CDR3 DNA follows: TGTGCCATCAGGGGGACTAGCACAGATACGCAGTATTTT.

This clone has only a few counts. The chain has TRBV7-9 and TRBJ2-1, with D perhaps TRBD2 (6 bases). Trimming pared 5 bases from V and 0 bases from J, leaving 14 bases between. The CDR3 length is 16 residues. Germline V gives CDR1 SEHNR, CDR2 FQNEAQ (reference sequence). As DNA, the CDR3 is TGTGCCAGCAGCCACTGGGACTCGAGCTCCTACAATGAGCAGTTCTTC. It specifies CASSHWDSSSYNEQFF.

The J gene is TRBJ2-2, the V gene TRBV7-6, with 10 bases identical to TRBD1. The CDR3 runs 16 residues. Losses at the gene ends were 6 bases for V and 2 bases for J; bases not matched to a gene: 6. CDR1 is SGHVS and CDR2 is FNYEAQ in the germline V gene. The CDR3 reads CASSPRQGANTGELFF. The CDR3 region has the DNA TGTGCCAGCAGTCCTAGACAGGGGGCAAACACCGGGGAGCTGTTTTTT.

The CDR3 DNA sequence: TGCGCCAGCAGCTTGTCAGGGGAGGGGTACGAGCAGTACTTC. It translates to CASSLSGEGYEQYF. This chain uses TRBV5-1 with TRBJ2-7; perhaps TRBD2 as D (7 bases). Germline-derived CDR1 and CDR2 are SGHRS and YFSETQ. CDR3 size: 14 residues. V lost 1 base, J lost 4 bases, and 12 bases lay in between.

This clone was observed a few times. This sample also contains other DNA sequences that code for the same CDR3. The chain recombines TRBV19 with TRBJ1-1; 7 nucleotides match TRBD1. J lost 3 bases, V lost 4 bases, and 2 bases had no gene match. The CDR3 runs 13 residues. CDR1 and CDR2 from the germline V gene are LNHDA and SQIVND (reference sequence). The CDR3 sequence is CASSRQGDTEAFF. Here the CDR3 DNA reads TGTGCCAGTAGTAGACAGGGTGACACTGAAGCTTTCTTT.

The V gene is TRBV7-3, the J gene TRBJ2-1; 14 bases are shared with TRBD2. Germline V gene sequence: CDR1 SGHTA, CDR2 FQGTGA. The CDR3 extends over 18 amino acids. With 4 bases clipped from V and 2 bases from J, the junction kept 7 bases outside the gene matches. CDR3 in DNA: TGTGCCAGCAGCTCCCCGGGACTAGCGGGGGAGACCTACAATGAGCAGTTCTTC. Translation gives CASSSPGLAGETYNEQFF. Based on the CDR3 plus reference TRBV7-3 and TRBJ2-1, the full variable domain is GAGVSQTPSNKVTEKGKYVELRCDPISGHTALYWYRQSLGQGPEFLIYFQGTGAADDSGLPNDRFFAVRPEGSVSTLKIQRTERGDSAVYLCASSSPGLAGETYNEQFFGPGTRLTVL.

The genes are TRBV2 and TRBJ2-1; D possibly corresponds to TRBD2 (5 bases). The V gene's germline CDR1 is SNHLY and CDR2 FYNNEI. The CDR3 is 14 amino acids. Trimming removed 7 bases at V and 4 bases at J, with 14 bases between. CDR3 sequence reads: CASTLLGVYNEQFF. CDR3 bases: TGTGCCAGCACCCTCCTCGGGGTATACAATGAGCAGTTCTTC.

This clone was seen only once. The V and J genes are TRBV7-9 and TRBJ2-1; possibly TRBD2 for D (5 bases). Germline CDR1 is SEHNR and CDR2 is FQNEAQ (reference sequence). This CDR3 comprises 15 residues. V gave up 7 bases and J gave up 4 bases, with 17 bases separating them. This CDR3 is CASNPSGWDYNEQFF. The CDR3 region has the DNA TGTGCCAGCAACCCATCGGGGTGGGATTACAATGAGCAGTTCTTC.

This rearrangement joins TRBV11-2 to TRBJ2-2; the match to TRBD2 covers 9 bases. Germline CDR1 reads SGHAT; CDR2 reads FQNNGV. V trimming: 4 bases; J trimming: 1 base; junction bases outside the gene matches: 7. The CDR3 is 17 residues long. The CDR3 region has the DNA TGTGCCAGCAGCTCGGCGGGACTAGCAGTGAACACCGGGGAGCTGTTTTTT. Residues: CASSSAGLAVNTGELFF.

This clone turned up a few times. V is TRBV28 and J is TRBJ1-2, with 8 bases aligning to TRBD1. The V and J ends lost 7 bases and 5 bases, in that order; junction bases with no gene match: 3. The CDR3 runs 12 residues. The germline V gene encodes CDR1 MDHEN and CDR2 SYDVKM. The CDR3 DNA sequence: TGTGCCAGCACAGGGGGCTGGTATGGCTACACCTTC. It encodes CASTGGWYGYTF.

This chain joins TRBV12-5 and TRBJ2-5, with 13 nucleotides matching TRBD2. Per the germline V gene, CDR1 is LGHNT and CDR2 is FRNRAP. The V gene end was trimmed by 5 bases and the J gene end by 4 bases; junction bases not matched to a gene: 7. The CDR3 has 16 residues. The CDR3: CASGPGLAGVGETQYF. For the CDR3, the DNA is TGTGCTAGTGGTCCCGGACTAGCGGGAGTGGGAGAGACCCAGTACTTC.

V gene TRBV9 combines with J gene TRBJ2-3; perhaps TRBD2 as D (5 bases). This CDR3 spans 14 amino acids. Trimming shortened V by 0 bases and J by 1 base, and 6 bases separated the two germline ends. Germline CDR1 is SGDLS and CDR2 is YYNGEE. The CDR3 DNA sequence: TGTGCCAGCAGCGTAGTTAGCGGCACAGATACGCAGTATTTT. This encodes CASSVVSGTDTQYF.

This chain uses TRBV7-2 with TRBJ2-5; 13 nucleotides match TRBD2. The CDR3 runs 15 residues. V dropped 5 bases and J dropped 5; count of bases not matched to a gene: 5. The germline V gene encodes CDR1 SGHTA and CDR2 FQGNSA. The CDR3 DNA follows: TGTGCCAGCAGCCCGGGACTAGCGGGGTGGGAGACCCAGTACTTC. Translating it yields CASSPGLAGWETQYF. The complete variable domain, with remaining parts taken from reference TRBV7-2 and TRBJ2-5, reads GAGVSQSPSNKVTEKGKDVELRCDPISGHTALYWYRQSLGQGLEFLIYFQGNSAPDKSGLPSDRFSAERTGGSVSTLTIQRTQQEDSAVYLCASSPGLAGWETQYFGPGTRLLVL.

The chain couples TRBV19 to TRBJ2-4, with D hard to call. CDR1 is LNHDA, CDR2 SQIVND, per germline (reference sequence). This CDR3 spans 19 amino acids. V dropped 4 bases and J dropped 0 bases, with 22 bases sitting between them. The CDR3 reads CASSKRRPTNTLAKNIQYF. For the CDR3, the DNA is TGTGCCAGTAGTAAGCGAAGACCGACCAATACCTTAGCCAAAAACATTCAGTACTTC.

This clone was detected once. The V gene is TRBV5-1, the J gene TRBJ2-1; possibly TRBD1 for D (5 bases). Trimming left V 1 base short and J 5 bases short, with 22 bases between. Germline V gene lookup returns CDR1 SGHRS and CDR2 YFSETQ. The CDR3 extends over 18 amino acids. CDR3 loop: CASSLRFSTASLDNEQFF. The CDR3 DNA sequence: TGCGCCAGCAGCTTGAGGTTTTCGACAGCCAGCCTGGACAATGAGCAGTTCTTC.

This chain joins TRBV3-1 (or the pseudogene TRBV3-2) and TRBJ2-1; TRBD2 agrees at 7 bases. The V gene end was trimmed by 1 base and the J gene end by 12 bases; junction bases not matched to a gene: 6. From germline, CDR1 is LGHDT and CDR2 YNNKEL (reference sequence). The CDR3 is 13 amino acids. In nucleotides, the CDR3 is TGTGCCAGCAGCCAAGGCCTAGCGGACCCGCAGTTCTTC. Translation gives CASSQGLADPQFF.

V and J are TRBV4-1 and TRBJ2-1, with D perhaps matching TRBD2 (5 bases). Germline assignment: CDR1 MGHRA and CDR2 YSYEKL. V was pared by 1 base and J by 0 bases, with 16 bases between. The CDR3 extends over 18 amino acids. The CDR3 region has the DNA TGCGCCAGCAGCCAAGGCGGGCTAGCACCGCGCTCCTACAATGAGCAGTTCTTC. Translation: CASSQGGLAPRSYNEQFF.